This passage covers 12 T cell receptor beta chains from one sample sequenced in a study of T cells after yellow fever vaccination. One entry per CDR3 protein, called by TCRdb with MiXCR from the 5' RACE reads. The sample holds some 350,000 distinct CDR3 sequences, roughly 12% seen once. The sample was PBMCs, taken on the day of the first yellow fever vaccination. The receptors shown here come from a man between 18 and 35 years old who received the YFV17D yellow fever vaccine.

This clonotype was observed a few times. This chain links TRBV20-1 with TRBJ1-1; D is perhaps TRBD1 (5 bases). The ends were cut back, 3 bases at V and 1 base at J, with 12 bases in the middle. CDR1 is DFQATT and CDR2 is SNEGSKA in the germline V gene (reference sequence). The CDR3 extends over 14 amino acids. The CDR3 bases are TGCAGTGCTAGGTTTTACGGACAGAACACTGAAGCTTTCTTT. It codes for CSARFYGQNTEAFF.

As DNA, the CDR3 is TGTGCCAGCTCACCACTTAGGGACAGGGGATACGAGCAGTACTTC. Translation: CASSPLRDRGYEQYF. The chain recombines TRBV18 with TRBJ2-7; 10 bases are a match to TRBD1. CDR3 length: 15 residues. CDR1 and CDR2 from the germline V gene are KGHSH and LQKENI. The J segment lost 4 bases and the V segment lost 1 base, leaving 4 bases of the junction unmatched.

The chain couples TRBV29-1 to TRBJ2-7; D is uncertain. Trimming removed 7 bases at V and 2 bases at J, with 9 bases between. This CDR3 spans 11 amino acids. Germline CDR1 is SQVTM and CDR2 is ANQGSEA. DNA of the CDR3: TGCAGCGCTATCGGAGCCTACGAGCAGTACTTC. Translated, it gives CSAIGAYEQYF.

The chain couples TRBV5-5 to TRBJ2-4; the D gene is possibly TRBD2 (5 bases). Germline V CDR1 and CDR2: SGHKS, YYEKEE (reference sequence). The CDR3 has 13 amino acids. Trimming cost V 4 bases and J 7 bases, with 12 bases left between them. CDR3 DNA sequence: TGTGCCAGCAGCCTATGGACGGGGAACATTCAGTACTTC. Amino acid sequence: CASSLWTGNIQYF.

The chain carries TRBV11-2 and TRBJ2-1, with unresolved D. This CDR3 region has 15 residues. V gave up 0 bases and J gave up 8 bases, with 14 bases separating them. Per the germline V gene, CDR1 is SGHAT and CDR2 is FQNNGV. The CDR3 region is CASSLDRRPGYEQFF. For the CDR3, the DNA is TGTGCCAGCAGCTTAGATCGAAGGCCCGGCTATGAGCAGTTCTTC.

V and J are TRBV20-1 and TRBJ1-5; a weak D match, TRBD1 (5 bases). Germline V gene data show CDR1 as DFQATT and CDR2 as SNEGSKA (reference sequence). The CDR3 loop spans 14 amino acids. Trimming stripped 2 bases from V and 3 bases from J, with 11 bases between. CDR3 region: CSARPLQVNQPQHF. CDR3 sequence (DNA): TGCAGTGCTAGACCCCTACAGGTCAATCAGCCCCAGCATTTT.

This chain links TRBV20-1 with TRBJ1-4; D not certain. The germline V gene has CDR1 DFQATT and CDR2 SNEGSKA (reference sequence). The CDR3 is 15 residues long. The V gene lost 3 bases and the J gene lost 2 bases, with 13 bases spanning the gap. In DNA, the CDR3 is TGCAGTGCTAGTGTACCTTCGGTCACTAATGAAAAACTGTTTTTT. This translates into CSASVPSVTNEKLFF.

The sample holds a few counts of this clonotype. This sequence joins TRBV12-3 or TRBV12-4 and TRBJ2-5; 7 bases align to TRBD2. J lost 1 base, V lost 3 bases, and 2 bases had no gene match. The CDR3 spans 14 residues. CDR3 sequence: CASSFGGTQETQYF. DNA for the CDR3: TGTGCCAGCAGTTTCGGGGGGACCCAAGAGACCCAGTACTTC.

The table lists this clonotype with a few counts. CDR3: CASSPPLGQGTYEQYF. DNA for the CDR3: TGTGCCAGCTCACCACCGCTTGGACAGGGGACCTACGAGCAGTACTTC. The genes are TRBV18 and TRBJ2-7; 9 bases align to TRBD1. CDR3 size: 16 residues. V lost 0 bases, J lost 2 bases, and 5 bases stayed unmatched. The V gene's germline CDR1 is KGHSH and CDR2 LQKENI.

The rearrangement joins TRBV24-1 to TRBJ1-2; 9 bases agree with TRBD1. The CDR3 totals 15 residues. J lost 1 base, V lost 9 bases, and 8 bases had no gene match. Per germline, CDR1 KGHDR and CDR2 SFDVKD. The CDR3 DNA reads TGTGCCACCTCGGACAGGGGCGACTATAACTATGGCTACACCTTC. Its protein is CATSDRGDYNYGYTF.

This clonotype has only a few counts. The chain combines TRBV7-2 with TRBJ1-2, with no clear D. This CDR3 is built from 12 residues. Germline V gene lookup returns CDR1 SGHTA and CDR2 FQGNSA. Trimming left V 1 base short and J 9 bases short, with 9 bases between. The CDR3 here is CASSLGGNSYTF. Written as DNA, the CDR3 is TGTGCCAGCAGCTTAGGTGGTAATAGCTACACCTTC.

V usage is TRBV28 and J usage is TRBJ2-3, with 9 bases lining up with TRBD2. The CDR3 spans 16 residues. CDR1 MDHEN and CDR2 SYDVKM come from the germline V gene. V gave up 5 bases and J gave up 0 bases; unmatched junction bases: 6. The CDR3 DNA sequence: TGTGCCAGCAGTGTAGCGGGGGCTCTGAGCACAGATACGCAGTATTTT. This codes for CASSVAGALSTDTQYF. The whole variable domain, filled in from reference TRBV28 and TRBJ2-3, reads DVKVTQSSRYLVKRTGEKVFLECVQDMDHENMFWYRQDPGLGLRLIYFSYDVKMKEKGDIPEGYSVSREKKERFSLILESASTNQTSMYLCASSVAGALSTDTQYFGPGTRLTVL.